This is a list of T cell receptor beta chains from one sample in a study of cytomegalovirus exposure and HLA in healthy donors. The table came from immunoSEQ multiplex PCR; TCRdb's copy has only in-frame clones and leaves some out. The data contain fewer than 200,000 clones, 65% to 85% of them seen just once; the ten biggest clones take up 2.4%. Sequences were obtained from PBMCs. These receptors originate from a man aged 55 to 70 in good health and CMV-seronegative. The CDR3 runs from the conserved cysteine through the conserved F or W. The D gene is left open where the match is weak. Where a row states a size, it is once, few, many or the class of an expanded clone; other rows omit it.

j_call cdr3_length v_call clone_size d_call cdr3_aa cdr3_nt
TRBJ2-5 15 TRBV5-1 - TRBD1 CASRGTGMGSETQYF TGCGCCAGCAGAGGGACAGGGATGGGAAGTGAGACCCAGTACTTC
TRBJ1-2 15 TRBV19 few TRBD1 CASSPQGAANYGYTF TGTGCCAGTAGCCCACAGGGGGCTGCTAACTATGGCTACACCTTC
TRBJ1-6 14 TRBV7-6 - - CASTPGVYNSPLHF TGTGCCAGCACGCCGGGGGTATATAATTCACCCCTCCACTTT
TRBJ2-1 16 TRBV6-5 - TRBD1 CASSYPGQGANNEQFF TGTGCCAGCAGTTACCCGGGACAGGGGGCCAACAATGAGCAGTTCTTC
TRBJ2-7 15 TRBV10-3 many - CAISEWASAAAEQYF TGTGCCATCAGTGAGTGGGCTAGCGCCGCTGCCGAGCAGTACTTC
TRBJ2-7 16 TRBV10-3 few TRBD2 CAISPTRTGTSDEQYF TGTGCCATCAGCCCCACCCGGACAGGGACTAGCGACGAGCAGTACTTC
TRBJ1-2 12 TRBV9 - - CASSTSGVGYTF TGTGCCAGCAGCACCTCAGGGGTTGGCTACACCTTC
TRBJ2-7 15 TRBV9 - TRBD2 CASSAGGLLTYEQYF TGTGCCAGCAGCGCGGGGGGACTCCTAACCTACGAGCAGTACTTC
TRBJ1-2 15 TRBV10-3 - TRBD1 CAISEAPGQGGGYTF TGTGCCATCAGTGAGGCCCCGGGACAGGGGGGGGGCTACACCTTC
TRBJ2-5 14 TRBV5-1 - - CASSAIGRQETQYF TGCGCCAGCAGCGCTATAGGCAGGCAAGAGACCCAGTACTTC
TRBJ2-1 15 TRBV7-9 - TRBD1 CASSEDRVGAAWGFF TGTGCCAGCAGCGAAGACAGGGTTGGGGCGGCGTGGGGGTTCTTC
TRBJ1-1 14 TRBV6-5 - - CASNAGLMNTEAFF TGTGCCAGCAACGCTGGCCTGATGAACACTGAAGCTTTCTTT
TRBJ1-2 14 TRBV29-1 - - CSVEDSRANYGYTF TGCAGCGTTGAAGATAGCAGGGCTAACTATGGCTACACCTTC
TRBJ1-3 18 TRBV4-2 - TRBD1 CASSQEKKAGQGRNTIYF TGTGCCAGCAGCCAAGAGAAGAAGGCTGGACAGGGCAGAAACACCATATATTTT
TRBJ1-2 12 TRBV7-2 few - CASSPPGYGYTF TGTGCCAGCAGCCCACCAGGCTATGGCTACACCTTC